This section outlines one T cell receptor beta chain sequence together with its context. What antigen it recognizes has not been identified. Within one base of it there is no much larger clone, and no base qualities were kept. The junction shows trimming of 4 bases on V and 1 base on J, plus 11 bases between the germline ends. Including cysteine and phenylalanine, the CDR3 has 15 amino acids. Only CDR3 DNA is held: 45 bases, read in frame from base 1. The germline V gene encodes CDR1 MNHEY and CDR2 SVGAGI. Patients with a history of autoimmune disease or receiving systemic immunosuppression were excluded from the trial. Peripheral blood for TCR sequencing was collected from all dose cohorts at baseline, on cycle 4 day 1, and on cycle 7 day 1. Samples were obtained from an open-label, multicenter, first-in-human phase I dose-escalation trial of ivuxolimab. Adults with locally advanced or metastatic melanoma, renal cell carcinoma, hepatocellular carcinoma or head and neck squamous cell carcinoma were enrolled in the trial. CD4+ and CD8+ T cells were sorted separately from peripheral blood before TCR sequencing.

This sample stems from a study of OX40 agonist ivuxolimab in advanced cancers. Regarding the research as a whole: The costimulatory receptor OX40 (CD134) was targeted by ivuxolimab, a fully human IgG2 agonistic monoclonal antibody. Of the approximately 53 patients in dose escalation, about 20 had hepatocellular carcinoma, some 15 had melanoma, 9 had renal cell carcinoma and 9 had head and neck cancer. Patients were allowed to have had prior anti-PD-1, anti-PD-L1 or anti-CTLA-4 therapy, and roughly 40% of the dose-escalation patients had previously received checkpoint inhibitors. In the dose-escalation cohort, around four fifths of patients were male, and the mean age was approximately 60 years, with a range of roughly 20 to 80. Peripheral TCRbeta sequencing was intended to test whether TCR sequence diversity was altered and clonal T-cell expansion was caused by ivuxolimab. Partial responses were achieved by three dose-escalation patients, of whom one had hepatocellular carcinoma and two had cutaneous melanoma. The monotherapy dose-escalation portion (N of about 49 patients) of the phase I ivuxolimab trial is reported in the paper. Intravenous ivuxolimab was administered to patients every 2 weeks at six dose levels: 0.01, 0.1, 0.3, 1.5, 3 and 10 mg/kg. General findings and caveats noted by the study authors: In the 0.1-3.0 mg/kg groups, partial responders had among the lowest normalized peripheral clonal expansion, particularly in CD8+ T cells. Which antigens the clonally expanded peripheral T cells were specific for was not determined. Low levels of normalized T-cell clonal expansion were also seen in some patients who did not respond. After ivuxolimab, CD8+ T cells had more expanded clones than CD4+ T cells on average. At doses from 0.1 to 3.0 mg/kg, clonal expansion was seen in both CD4+ and CD8+ blood T cells between baseline and week 6.

Genomic DNA was isolated from the sorted cells so that the TCRbeta CDR3 region could be sequenced. TCRbeta CDR3 regions were sequenced using the immunoSEQ Assay. TCRdb mirrors the immuneACCESS table, restricted to in-frame sequences. Some clones are absent from its copies; in checked studies, under half trace to an unresolved V gene, and the reason for the others is unknown. In this sample the table shows tens of thousands of clones, about 94% of which occur a single time. The ten largest make up 0.44% of the sample. This specimen consisted of CD4+ or CD8+ T cells sorted from blood, obtained in a trial of the OX40 agonist ivuxolimab. The chain joins TRBV6-5 to TRBJ1-3; the D gene cannot be resolved reliably. The sequence was collected from an adult with an advanced solid tumor such as melanoma, head and neck, liver or kidney cancer. At the DNA level, the sequence is TGTGCCAGCAGTTGGTCGCTTGGGTCTGGAAACACCATATATTTT. This sequence encodes CASSWSLGSGNTIYF.